This TCR beta chain was retrieved from a study of control samples from healthy donors and cancer patients. CDR1 is SGHAT, CDR2 FQNNGV, per germline. After removal of 5 bases from V and 1 base from J, the junction contained 3 bases not matched to a gene. The CDR3 is made up of 14 amino acids. Clones were sequenced by immunoSEQ multiplex PCR, and TCRdb holds only the in-frame ones, with some missing. The sample has some 120,000 clones; 93% are singletons. Sequenced sample: blood. This chain joins TRBV11-2 and TRBJ1-1; 8 nucleotides line up with TRBD1. This receptor was identified in a man aged 25 to 45 in good health. CDR3 nucleotides: TGTGCCAGCAGCCCGGACAGGGCGAACACTGAAGCTTTCTTT. It yields the protein CASSPDRANTEAFF.